This entry lists 5 T cell receptor beta chains sequenced from one sample in a study of PD-1 blockade in classical Hodgkin lymphoma. Clones were sequenced by immunoSEQ multiplex PCR, and TCRdb holds only the in-frame ones, with some missing. The sample includes 70,000 or so clones, about 92% of them seen just once. All the patients suffered relapse after autologous stem cell transplantation, and brentuximab vedotin exposure differed. The sequencing here drew on peripheral blood mononuclear cells (PBMCs), taken at baseline. Receptors were obtained from a human donor with classical Hodgkin lymphoma.

The chain recombines TRBV5-6 with TRBJ1-6, with D possibly TRBD1 on 6 matching bases. Trimming took off 4 bases at V and 5 bases at J, with 13 bases between the two ends. Germline CDR1 is SGHDT and CDR2 is YYEEEE. This CDR3 contains 15 residues. CDR3 in amino acids: CASSRWTEDNSPLHF. The CDR3 coding sequence is TGTGCCAGCAGCCGATGGACAGAGGATAATTCACCCCTCCACTTT.

The rearrangement uses TRBV19 and TRBJ2-1; the match to TRBD1 covers 7 bases. CDR1 and CDR2 from the germline V gene are LNHDA and SQIVND (reference sequence). With V trimmed by 4 bases and J by 10 bases, 13 bases remained unmatched. This CDR3 has 15 residues. CDR3 DNA sequence: TGTGCCAGTAGTACCCAATCAGGGACAGCTTTGGAGCAGTTCTTC. It translates to CASSTQSGTALEQFF.

The CDR3 reads CASSPRTSGPASYEQYF. The DNA of the CDR3 is TGTGCCAGCAGTCCACGGACTAGCGGGCCCGCCTCCTACGAGCAGTACTTC. The J gene is TRBJ2-7, the V gene TRBV27; 11 positions match TRBD2. The CDR3 length is 17 residues. V dropped 5 bases and J dropped 0; count of bases not matched to a gene: 9. The germline gives CDR1 MNHEY, CDR2 SMNVEV (reference sequence).

The rearrangement joins TRBV19 to TRBJ1-2, with D possibly matching TRBD1 (6 bases). V was trimmed by 5 bases and J by 2 bases, leaving 12 bases between them. The germline V gene encodes CDR1 LNHDA and CDR2 SQIVND (reference sequence). The CDR3 covers 14 residues. The CDR3 region has the DNA TGTGCCAGTAGTTCTCTGGGGGCGAACTATGGCTACACCTTC. Translation: CASSSLGANYGYTF.

V and J are TRBV27 and TRBJ2-7; D is perhaps TRBD1 or TRBD2 (5 bases each). Germline CDR1 is MNHEY and CDR2 is SMNVEV (reference sequence). CDR3 length: 19 residues. Trimming pared 7 bases from V and 3 bases from J, leaving 31 bases between. The CDR3 coding sequence is TGTGCCAGCATCCAGAGCCGGGGCGTTCCAGGGCGGCACCACTACGAGCAGTACTTC. This sequence encodes CASIQSRGVPGRHHYEQYF.